This T cell receptor (beta chain) originates from a study of molecular identifiers for immune sequencing clone quantification. Study findings and constraints: The share of molecules held by clones above 20 RNA copies was over 99% in effector cells and under 1% in naive cells.

This clonotype has only a few counts. The antigen remains unidentified. TCRdb independently ran MiXCR on the PCR reads; one entry per CDR3 protein. This table has about 640,000 distinct CDR3 sequences, 20% appearing once. The origin of this receptor is a human donor in good health. Some libraries in this study had Jurkat cell RNA spiked in. Sequencing was performed on naive CD8+ T cells from blood, with Jurkat cell RNA spiked in. Subset here: FACS-sorted CD8+CD4-CCR7+CD45RA+ naive T cells.

The CDR3 reads CSARLPGQGAVQPQHF. Here the CDR3 DNA reads TGCAGTGCTAGGCTACCGGGACAGGGGGCGGTTCAGCCCCAGCATTTT. The chain has TRBV20-1 and TRBJ1-5; TRBD1 matches 12 bases. The CDR3 has 16 residues. The ends lost 3 bases at V and 6 bases at J; junction bases unmatched: 9. Germline-derived CDR1 and CDR2 are DFQATT and SNEGSKA (reference sequence).